This T cell receptor beta chain was captured in a study of blood T cells in healthy people across ages. General study findings and limits: Both higher diversity and more naive CD4+ cells marked long-lived donors when set against aged donors.

Through a sample-barcoded 5' primer and a J-beta primer mix, a second PCR was run for roughly 6 to 11 cycles. TCRdb passed the 5' RACE reads through MiXCR, listing each CDR3 protein once. The repertoire includes some 1,000,000 distinct CDR3 sequences, roughly 24% of them detected once, and 0.65% to 0.75% sits in the top ten. V gave up 9 bases and J gave up 3 bases, with 13 bases separating them. The CDR3 extends over 13 amino acids. Germline V lookup: CDR1 SNHLY, CDR2 FYNNEI. To note about this clonotype: Its antigen is still unknown.

These same data were also listed under a study on T cells of mothers and their children.

Specimen: blood. The sequence derives from a girl aged 2-9 years in good health. The genes are TRBV2 and TRBJ2-3; unclear D gene. CDR3 DNA sequence: TGTGCCAGTCTCGGCCTAGGGACAGATACGCAGTATTTT. It is translated as CASLGLGTDTQYF.